This T cell receptor beta chain came from a study of neoadjuvant nivolumab and ipilimumab in lung cancer. Study overall: Nivolumab 3 mg/kg was given days 1, 15 and 29, plus ipilimumab 1 mg/kg day 1 in combination.

Only in-frame clones appear in the TCRdb table, and some are missing; sequencing was by immunoSEQ multiplex PCR. Here the sample spans thousands of clones, 70% to 80% being singletons. General study results and limits: TCR sequencing covered a small number of samples. Higher pretherapy blood TCR richness went with higher resected-tumor richness. Compared with tumor-adjacent uninvolved lung, resected tumors showed greater richness and clonality.

Details on this clone: Its antigen is not known.

Germline V lookup: CDR1 SGHAT, CDR2 FQNNGV. This CDR3 is 14 amino acids long. Trimming stripped 4 bases from V and 4 bases from J, with 12 bases between. The material sequenced was tumor tissue, taken after neoadjuvant nivolumab, alone or with ipilimumab, at or shortly before surgery. The chain combines TRBV11-2 with TRBJ2-3; the D gene is possibly TRBD2 (6 bases). The sequence was collected from an adult with non-small cell lung cancer. The CDR3: CASSSGTGPDTQYF. The CDR3 nucleotides are TGTGCCAGCAGCTCCGGGACTGGCCCAGATACGCAGTATTTT.